Presented here are 29 T cell receptor beta chains from one specimen sequenced in a study of glioma-infiltrating T cells. Using RNA template, CDR3s of TCR alpha and beta were amplified with iRepertoire arm-PCR. TCRdb re-called the multiplex PCR reads with MiXCR, one entry per CDR3 protein. The sample lists some 110,000 distinct CDR3 sequences, more than 20% occurring once. Sequencing input: glioma tissue, nonneoplastic brain tissue, or PBMCs (not recorded which). The receptors were gathered from a human donor with low-grade glioma or glioblastoma, undergoing nonglioma brain surgery, or in good health (not recorded which).

This clonotype occurred many times. The chain couples TRBV6-2 or TRBV6-3 to TRBJ2-1; D is unresolved. The CDR3 is 14 residues long. Deletions cut 8 bases from V and 5 bases from J, with 16 bases between. The V gene's germline CDR1 is MNHEY and CDR2 SVGEGT. CDR3 residues: CASQPLATHNEQFF. The CDR3 DNA reads as TGTGCCAGCCAGCCCCTCGCAACCCACAATGAGCAGTTCTTC.

This clonotype turned up a few times. A read error may explain this, as a much larger clone is one base away. Lacking the conserved final phenylalanine or tryptophan, this CDR3 likely reflects a read error. V gene TRBV27 combines with J gene TRBJ2-3, with D possibly being TRBD2 (5 bases). The CDR3 is 13 amino acids. Trimming shortened V by 2 bases and J by 4 bases, and 7 bases separated the two germline ends. Germline V gene data show CDR1 as MNHEY and CDR2 as SMNVEV (reference sequence). CDR3 protein: CASSLGAADTQYL. The CDR3 DNA is TGTGCCAGCAGTTTAGGAGCGGCAGATACGCAGTATCTT.

About this clonotype itself: Given a much more abundant clone one base away, this may be a read error. This chain links TRBV6-1 with TRBJ1-2; D is perhaps TRBD1 (5 bases). Germline V gene data show CDR1 as MNHNS and CDR2 as SASEGT. With 5 bases removed from V and 8 bases from J, the gap between germline ends came to 15 bases. The CDR3 runs 13 residues. As DNA, the CDR3 is TGTGCCAGCAGTAAGAGACAGCCGGGCGGCTACACCTTC. The encoded protein is CASSKRQPGGYTF.

A word on this clonotype: One junction end disagrees with the germline gene, perhaps due to a read error. The chain couples TRBV6-1 to TRBJ2-3, with D possibly being TRBD1 or TRBD2 (5 bases each). The CDR3 sequence is 13 residues long. Germline V CDR1 and CDR2: MNHNS, SASEGT. DNA for the CDR3: TGTGCCAGCAGTAGGGGAGTCCCAGATACGGAGTATTTT. As protein: CASSRGVPDTEYF.

A note on this clonotype: Being one base from a much bigger clone, this may be a read error. The chain carries TRBV14 and TRBJ1-1, with unresolved D. The CDR3 runs to 13 residues. Trimming left V 4 bases short and J 1 base short, with 7 bases between. In germline, CDR1 is SGHDN, CDR2 FVKESK. CDR3 DNA: TGTGCCAGCAGCCTTAACGCGAACACTGAAGCTTTCTTT. It is translated as CASSLNANTEAFF.

This clonotype was found many times. J is TRBJ2-7 and V is TRBV6-2 or TRBV6-3; a weak D match, TRBD1 (6 bases). Germline V gene data show CDR1 as MNHEY and CDR2 as SVGEGT. Trimming pared 2 bases from V and 6 bases from J, leaving 17 bases between. This CDR3 is 15 amino acids long. This CDR3 is CASSYQTGKVREQYF. CDR3 DNA: TGTGCCAGCAGTTACCAAACAGGGAAGGTCCGCGAGCAGTACTTC.

This chain connects TRBV19 to TRBJ2-7; D uncertain. Per the germline V gene, CDR1 is LNHDA and CDR2 is SQIVND (reference sequence). This CDR3 is built from 15 residues. The germline V and J ends were trimmed by 0 bases and 2 bases, with 11 bases remaining between them. The CDR3, as DNA: TGTGCCAGTAGTATAGAACGACGGTGGACCTACGAGCAGTACTTC. Amino acid sequence: CASSIERRWTYEQYF.

The sample holds a few counts of this clonotype. V gene TRBV14 combines with J gene TRBJ2-7, with TRBD2 identical over 7 bases. Germline CDR1 reads SGHDN; CDR2 reads FVKESK. CDR3 length equals 15 residues. J lost 4 bases, V lost 5 bases, and 11 bases had no gene match. The chain's CDR3 is CASSAIAGAFYEQYF. CDR3 DNA: TGTGCCAGCAGCGCCATCGCGGGAGCCTTTTACGAGCAGTACTTC.

There are a few counts of this clonotype. This rearrangement joins TRBV12-3 or TRBV12-4 to TRBJ2-7; D might be TRBD1 or TRBD2, each matching 5 bases. The CDR3 length is 13 residues. The V end lost 4 bases, the J end lost 6 bases, and 13 bases lay between the germline ends. This chain's CDR3 is CASSSDPGAEQYF. CDR3 nucleotides: TGTGCCAGCAGTTCAGACCCCGGGGCCGAGCAGTACTTC.

This clonotype was seen at least ten times. This chain joins TRBV25-1 and TRBJ1-2; the match to TRBD1 covers 7 bases. There are 14 residues in the CDR3. Losses at the gene ends were 4 bases for V and 4 bases for J; bases not matched to a gene: 6. CDR1 and CDR2 from the germline V gene are MGHDK and SYGVNS. CDR3 nucleotide sequence: TGTGCCAGCAGTGGGACAGGACCGTCCTATGGCTACACCTTC. Amino acid sequence: CASSGTGPSYGYTF.

This clonotype occurred many times. V usage is TRBV15 and J usage is TRBJ2-5; 11 bases agree with TRBD2. V lost 2 bases, J lost 3 bases, and 2 bases stayed unmatched. Germline-derived CDR1 and CDR2 are LNHNV and YYDKDF (reference sequence). The CDR3 has 15 residues. CDR3 sequence: CATSRLGLAEETQYF. CDR3 bases: TGTGCCACCAGCAGATTGGGACTAGCGGAAGAGACCCAGTACTTC.

A remark on this clonotype: The CDR3 does not close with the conserved phenylalanine or tryptophan, likely indicating a read error. The chain uses TRBV3-1 and TRBJ2-5; 8 positions agree with TRBD2. V shed 5 bases and J 7 bases; nucleotides not matched to a gene: 9. The CDR3 has 14 amino acids. Germline V lookup: CDR1 LGHDT, CDR2 YNNKEL (reference sequence). The CDR3 region is CASSLRGRMGTQYL. The CDR3 region has the DNA TGTGCCAGCAGCTTGCGCGGGAGGATGGGGACCCAGTACCTC.

As to this clonotype: A read error may explain this, as a much larger clone is one base away. The V gene is TRBV4-3, the J gene TRBJ2-1; D might be TRBD2 (6 bases). Germline CDR1 and CDR2: LGHNA and YSLEER. V lost 1 base and J 1 base, leaving 14 bases between the germline ends. This CDR3 region has 17 residues. The CDR3 DNA is TGCGCCAGCAGCCAAGGGAACGGGGGAAGGTCCTACAATGAGCAGTTCTTC. This codes for CASSQGNGGRSYNEQFF.

This clonotype was detected ten times or more. The chain carries TRBV7-9 and TRBJ2-3; 11 positions match TRBD2. CDR1 and CDR2 from the germline V gene are SEHNR and FQNEAQ (reference sequence). The length of the CDR3 is 19 residues. The V and J ends lost 5 bases and 0 bases, in that order; junction bases with no gene match: 13. CDR3 nucleotide sequence: TGTGCCAGCAGCACCCCCTTTAGCGGGAGGGCCACTAGCACAGATACGCAGTATTTT. Translation gives CASSTPFSGRATSTDTQYF.

This clonotype was seen ten or more times. The V gene is TRBV20-1, the J gene TRBJ2-5; 12 nucleotides align to TRBD2. The CDR3 loop spans 16 amino acids. V dropped 3 bases and J dropped 3; count of bases not matched to a gene: 8. Looked up from germline, CDR1 is DFQATT and CDR2 is SNEGSKA (reference sequence). CDR3 residues: CSASTLTSGREETQYF. For the CDR3, the DNA is TGCAGTGCTAGTACCTTGACTAGCGGGAGAGAAGAGACCCAGTACTTC.

A few counts support this clonotype. Written as DNA, the CDR3 is TGTGCCAGCACACCCGGGACAGGGGGAGGCTACACCTTC. It codes for CASTPGTGGGYTF. The V call is TRBV3-1, the J call TRBJ1-2; 11 nucleotides line up with TRBD1. This CDR3 is built from 13 residues. V lost 7 bases and J lost 8; bases outside the gene matches: 6. CDR1 LGHDT and CDR2 YNNKEL come from the germline V gene (reference sequence).

Note on this clonotype: This may come from a read error, since a much larger clone is one base off. The gene calls are TRBV30 and TRBJ2-3; the match to TRBD2 covers 8 bases. CDR1 and CDR2 (germline): GTSNPN, SVGIG (reference sequence). The CDR3 has 16 residues. With V trimmed by 1 base and J by 2 bases, 8 bases remained unmatched. The CDR3: CAWSAEAGANTDTQYF. As DNA, the CDR3 is TGTGCCTGGAGTGCCGAAGCGGGAGCCAACACAGATACGCAGTATTTT.

This clonotype was seen at least ten times. V is TRBV11-2 and J is TRBJ2-5; a possible D gene is TRBD2 (5 bases). V gave up 2 bases and J gave up 1 base, with 17 bases separating them. The CDR3 has 17 residues. Germline V lookup: CDR1 SGHAT, CDR2 FQNNGV. The DNA for the CDR3 is TGTGCCAGCAGCTTATCAGCGGTCCAGATCTCCCAAGAGACCCAGTACTTC. Protein product: CASSLSAVQISQETQYF. Full variable domain (remainder filled in from reference TRBV11-2 and TRBJ2-5): EAGVAQSPRYKIIEKRQSVAFWCNPISGHATLYWYQQILGQGPKLLIQFQNNGVVDDSQLPKDRFSAERLKGVDSTLKIQPAKLEDSAVYLCASSLSAVQISQETQYFGPGTRLLVL.

In its sample, this clonotype was seen many times. The rearrangement joins TRBV27 to TRBJ2-3, with D tentatively TRBD1 or TRBD2 (5 bases each). Germline lookup yields CDR1 MNHEY and CDR2 SMNVEV (reference sequence). The V end lost 8 bases, the J end lost 0 bases, and 15 bases lay between the germline ends. This CDR3 region has 15 residues. As DNA, the CDR3 is TGTGCCAGCCACCCCTGGGGCGGGAGCACAGATACGCAGTATTTT. It specifies CASHPWGGSTDTQYF.

The sample holds many counts of this clonotype. V gene TRBV7-2 combines with J gene TRBJ2-5; no reliable D call. The germline gives CDR1 SGHTA, CDR2 FQGNSA. The ends were cut back, 4 bases at V and 0 bases at J, with 6 bases in the middle. This CDR3 contains 13 residues. The CDR3 reads CASSWANQETQYF. For the CDR3, the DNA is TGTGCCAGCAGCTGGGCCAACCAAGAGACCCAGTACTTC.

This clonotype was counted a few times. The chain couples TRBV7-2 to TRBJ2-1, with D unresolved. V lost 5 bases and J lost 4, with 15 bases in between. The germline V gene has CDR1 SGHTA and CDR2 FQGNSA. The CDR3 has 15 residues. CDR3 region: CASSTSAASYNEQFF. The CDR3, as DNA: TGTGCCAGCAGCACCTCGGCGGCCTCTTACAATGAGCAGTTCTTC.

This sequence joins TRBV29-1 and TRBJ1-2, with a possible D match to TRBD1 (6 bases). Trimming shortened V by 4 bases and J by 7 bases, and 10 bases separated the two germline ends. The germline gives CDR1 SQVTM, CDR2 ANQGSEA. The CDR3 consists of 11 residues. CDR3 loop: CSVGGAGGYTF. For the CDR3, the DNA is TGCAGCGTTGGGGGGGCTGGTGGCTACACCTTC.

At least ten counts were recorded for this clonotype. The gene calls are TRBV6-6 and TRBJ2-7; possibly TRBD1 for D (5 bases). The V end lost 2 bases, the J end lost 7 bases, and 12 bases lay between the germline ends. The CDR3 is 13 residues long. From germline, CDR1 is MNHNY and CDR2 SVGAGI (reference sequence). DNA of the CDR3: TGTGCCAGCAGTTACGGGGCAGGGAATGAGCAGTACTTC. Translated: CASSYGAGNEQYF.

The gene calls are TRBV7-2 and TRBJ2-7, with D perhaps TRBD1 (6 bases). The CDR3 covers 14 residues. Germline CDR1 reads SGHTA; CDR2 reads FQGNSA. V dropped 1 base and J dropped 12 bases, with 19 bases sitting between them. The CDR3 coding sequence is TGTGCCAGCAGCTTAGTGGTCGAACAGGGTCGGGTGTACTTC. Translated, it gives CASSLVVEQGRVYF.

This clonotype appeared many times. The chain couples TRBV6-1 to TRBJ2-1, with TRBD1 matching 7 bases. The CDR3 totals 13 residues. Trimming took 5 bases from V and 8 from J; bases not matched to a gene: 6. CDR1 is MNHNS and CDR2 is SASEGT in the germline V gene. The CDR3 loop reads CASSLDRVDEQFF. CDR3 in DNA: TGTGCCAGCAGTCTTGACAGGGTAGATGAGCAGTTCTTC.

The chain uses TRBV14 and TRBJ2-4, with D possibly being TRBD2 (6 bases). The CDR3 extends over 17 amino acids. Trimming took 2 bases from V and 3 from J, leaving 17 bases between them. Per the germline V gene, CDR1 is SGHDN and CDR2 is FVKESK. CDR3 sequence reads: CASSQRDFRGLKNIQYF. The CDR3 DNA reads TGTGCCAGCAGCCAACGCGACTTCCGGGGACTCAAAAACATTCAGTACTTC.

This clonotype has a count of ten or more. The chain uses TRBV19 and TRBJ1-1; unclear D gene. The germline V gene encodes CDR1 LNHDA and CDR2 SQIVND (reference sequence). V was cut by 5 bases and J by 0 bases, with 7 bases left in between. The CDR3 extends over 13 amino acids. In nucleotides, the CDR3 is TGTGCCAGTAGTCAATATATGAACACTGAAGCTTTCTTT. Protein sequence: CASSQYMNTEAFF.

This clonotype was seen repeatedly, ten times or more. The rearrangement uses TRBV14 and TRBJ2-1, with D maybe TRBD2 (5 bases). The CDR3 length is 13 residues. Trimming pared 2 bases from V and 9 bases from J, leaving 11 bases between. Per the germline V gene, CDR1 is SGHDN and CDR2 is FVKESK. In nucleotides, the CDR3 is TGTGCCAGCAGCCAAATCTGGGCGGGTGAGCAGTTCTTC. Translating gives CASSQIWAGEQFF. Combining the CDR3 with reference TRBV14 and TRBJ2-1 gives the whole variable domain EAGVTQFPSHSVIEKGQTVTLRCDPISGHDNLYWYRRVMGKEIKFLLHFVKESKQDESGMPNNRFLAERTGGTYSTLKVQPAELEDSGVYFCASSQIWAGEQFFGPGTRLTVL.

In the case of this clonotype: The conserved phenylalanine or tryptophan is not found at the CDR3 terminus, so this likely reflects a read error. The V call is TRBV19, the J call TRBJ1-1, with TRBD1 as a possible D gene (5 bases). Germline V CDR1 and CDR2: LNHDA, SQIVND (reference sequence). V lost 1 base to trimming and J lost 1 base, with 7 bases between them. The CDR3 extends over 14 amino acids. In DNA form, the CDR3 reads TGTGCCAGTAGTATAGGGGACCGGAACACTGAAGCTTTCTTA. Protein product: CASSIGDRNTEAFL.